A selection of T cell receptor beta chains follows, all from one sample in a study of blood T cell repertoires in COVID-19. Produced via immunoSEQ multiplex PCR; TCRdb's table is partial and in-frame only. In the table there are about 280,000 clones, approximately 85% of which are singletons. Sequencing was done on a sample of peripheral blood. The receptors here all came from a man between 18 and 29 years old with active or convalescent COVID-19. The CDR3 runs from the conserved cysteine through the conserved F or W. Each record gives: D gene, clone size, J gene, V gene, CDR3 protein, CDR3 DNA. The D gene is left open where the match is weak. Clone size is stated in some rows and not others, as once, few, many or a class when expanded.

>NA|NA|TRBJ1-2|TRBV7-2
CASSLAKAYTF
TGTGCCAGCAGCTTAGCCAAAGCCTACACCTTC
>NA|once|TRBJ1-2|TRBV6-1
CASSDSQAIYGYTF
TGTGCCAGCAGTGATTCTCAAGCAATTTATGGCTACACCTTC
>NA|many|TRBJ2-5|TRBV18
CASSGPTQTQYF
TGTGCCAGCTCAGGCCCAACACAGACCCAGTACTTC
>TRBD2|many|TRBJ2-7|TRBV7-9
CASSLTGGAAEQYF
TGTGCCAGCTCCCTGACCGGGGGGGCCGCCGAGCAGTACTTC
>TRBD1|NA|TRBJ2-5|TRBV6-1
CASSDVDRGMRGETQYF
TGTGCCAGCAGTGATGTGGACAGGGGGATGAGAGGGGAGACCCAGTACTTC
>TRBD2|NA|TRBJ2-3|TRBV6-2/TRBV6-3
CASSYSYPSGNTDTQYF
TGTGCCAGCAGTTACTCGTATCCTAGCGGTAACACAGATACGCAGTATTTT
>TRBD1|NA|TRBJ1-1|TRBV5-1
CASSLDSGTGLAFF
TGCGCCAGCAGCTTGGATTCCGGGACAGGGTTGGCTTTCTTT
>NA|NA|TRBJ2-3|TRBV7-9
CASSLLDTQYF
TGTGCCAGCAGCTTACTAGATACGCAGTATTTT
>NA|NA|TRBJ1-5|TRBV19
CASSIYHQGPQPQHF
TGTGCCAGTAGTATCTATCATCAGGGTCCCCAGCCCCAGCATTTT
>NA|NA|TRBJ1-4|TRBV2
CASSVQGVTNEKLFF
TGTGCCAGCAGTGTACAGGGTGTAACTAATGAAAAACTGTTTTTT
>TRBD1|once|TRBJ2-2|TRBV5-1
CASSLGQGNTGELFF
TGCGCCAGCAGCTTGGGACAGGGGAACACCGGGGAGCTGTTTTTT
>NA|NA|TRBJ2-7|TRBV7-6
CASSPMAPGYEQYF
TGTGCCAGCAGCCCGATGGCCCCGGGCTACGAGCAGTACTTC
>NA|NA|TRBJ1-6|TRBV29-1
CSVGLSLHF
TGCAGCGTGGGGCTCTCCCTCCACTTT
>NA|NA|TRBJ1-1|TRBV19
CASRTGGFTEAFF
TGTGCCAGTAGGACAGGAGGATTCACTGAAGCTTTCTTT
>NA|NA|TRBJ1-2|TRBV6-2/TRBV6-3
CASSYSNLYGYTF
TGTGCCAGCAGTTACTCGAACTTGTATGGCTACACCTTC
>NA|NA|TRBJ2-7|TRBV6-2/TRBV6-3
CASSYGGGASYEQYF
TGTGCCAGCAGTTATGGAGGCGGGGCCTCCTACGAGCAGTACTTC
>TRBD2|NA|TRBJ2-5|TRBV7-7
CASSLERGRVETQYF
TGTGCCAGCAGCCTTGAGCGGGGGAGGGTGGAGACCCAGTACTTC
>NA|NA|TRBJ1-2|TRBV6-2/TRBV6-3
CASSYGPGLRGYTF
TGTGCCAGCAGTTACGGCCCGGGTTTGCGGGGCTACACCTTC
>NA|NA|TRBJ1-4|TRBV2
CASSAGVVNEKLFF
TGTGCCAGCAGCGCAGGGGTGGTTAATGAAAAACTGTTTTTT
>TRBD1|NA|TRBJ1-2|TRBV6-1
CASSEWGDRDGYTF
TGTGCCAGCAGTGAGTGGGGCGACAGGGACGGCTACACCTTC
>NA|NA|TRBJ1-6|TRBV6-5
CATTISWENSPLHF
TGTGCCACCACAATCAGCTGGGAGAATTCACCCCTCCACTTT
>NA|NA|TRBJ2-7|TRBV11-2
CASSLAGTYEQYF
TGTGCCAGCAGCTTAGCGGGGACCTACGAGCAGTACTTC
>TRBD1|few|TRBJ1-1|TRBV3-1/TRBV3-2
CASSLAGGRTEAFF
TGTGCCAGCAGCCTCGCAGGGGGCAGGACTGAAGCTTTCTTT
>TRBD1|NA|TRBJ1-4|TRBV2
CASSERDRGATNEKLFF
TGTGCCAGCAGTGAGCGGGACAGGGGGGCAACTAATGAAAAACTGTTTTTT
>TRBD1|once|TRBJ1-5|TRBV9
CASSVGQGPYQPQHF
TGTGCCAGCAGCGTCGGACAGGGACCGTATCAGCCCCAGCATTTT
>TRBD1|NA|TRBJ2-7|TRBV6-6
CASSVQGAGEQYF
TGTGCCAGCAGCGTACAGGGGGCGGGCGAGCAGTACTTC
>NA|NA|TRBJ1-3|TRBV5-6
CASSFMRVTGNTIYF
TGTGCCAGCAGCTTTATGAGGGTAACTGGAAACACCATATATTTT
>TRBD2|NA|TRBJ2-5|TRBV3-1/TRBV3-2
CASSQDFGLGVETQYF
TGTGCCAGCAGCCAAGACTTCGGACTAGGGGTGGAGACCCAGTACTTC
>NA|NA|TRBJ1-3|TRBV20-1
CSASNPGRGNTIYF
TGCAGTGCTAGTAATCCAGGGCGTGGAAACACCATATATTTT
>NA|NA|TRBJ1-2|TRBV10-3
CAISVRENYGYTF
TGTGCCATCAGTGTCCGGGAAAACTATGGCTACACCTTC
>TRBD1|NA|TRBJ1-4|TRBV19
CATETGGREKLFF
TGTGCCACTGAAACAGGGGGCCGGGAAAAACTGTTTTTT
>NA|NA|TRBJ1-4|TRBV6-5
CASSRERREKLFF
TGTGCCAGCAGCCGGGAACGACGTGAAAAACTGTTTTTT
>NA|once|TRBJ1-2|TRBV19
CASSIDAGIYGYTF
TGTGCCAGTAGTATAGATGCAGGGATCTATGGCTACACCTTC
>TRBD1|NA|TRBJ1-2|TRBV7-2
CASSLGFQGAGGYTF
TGTGCCAGCAGCTTAGGATTCCAGGGGGCGGGCGGCTACACCTTC
>NA|NA|TRBJ2-3|TRBV7-2
CASSLPAGTDTQYF
TGTGCCAGCAGCTTACCAGCGGGCACAGATACGCAGTATTTT